A selection of T cell receptor beta chains follows, all from one sample in a study of blood T cell repertoires in COVID-19. Measured with immunoSEQ multiplex PCR; TCRdb has only the in-frame clones, and not every one. Among about 160,000 clones listed, roughly 83% were seen once. Specimen: peripheral blood. These receptors were collected from a man younger than 35 with active or convalescent COVID-19. CDR3s include the opening cysteine and the closing phenylalanine or tryptophan. Fields, in order: clone size, D gene, J gene, V gene, CDR3 DNA, CDR3 protein. D genes are given only for firm matches. Size values are once, few and many counts, or a class for expanded clones, and some rows have none.

clone size: -
D gene: TRBD2
J gene: TRBJ2-2
V gene: TRBV29-1
CDR3 DNA: TGCAGCGTTGTGGTAGCGGGGGGCCTGAACACCGGGGAGCTGTTTTTT
CDR3 protein: CSVVVAGGLNTGELFF

clone size: -
D gene: TRBD2
J gene: TRBJ2-4
V gene: TRBV4-2
CDR3 DNA: TGTGCCAGCAGCCAAGAGGGACTAGCGGGAGCCAAAAACATTCAGTACTTC
CDR3 protein: CASSQEGLAGAKNIQYF

clone size: -
D gene: -
J gene: TRBJ2-7
V gene: TRBV7-8
CDR3 DNA: TGTGCCAGCAGCTTAGCGCGGGTCCGGACTCACGAGCAGTACTTC
CDR3 protein: CASSLARVRTHEQYF

clone size: -
D gene: TRBD1
J gene: TRBJ1-2
V gene: TRBV6-5
CDR3 DNA: TGTGCCAGCCTAACTGTTCGACAGGGTGGCGGCTACACCTTC
CDR3 protein: CASLTVRQGGGYTF

clone size: -
D gene: TRBD1
J gene: TRBJ2-3
V gene: TRBV5-1
CDR3 DNA: TGCGCCAGCAGCTTGGATGAGACAGGGGGAAGCACAGATACGCAGTATTTT
CDR3 protein: CASSLDETGGSTDTQYF

clone size: -
D gene: TRBD1
J gene: TRBJ2-7
V gene: TRBV6-2/TRBV6-3
CDR3 DNA: TGTGCCAGCAGTTACTCGTCCCGGACAGGGGGTATGGACGAGCAGTACTTC
CDR3 protein: CASSYSSRTGGMDEQYF

clone size: -
D gene: -
J gene: TRBJ1-2
V gene: TRBV4-1
CDR3 DNA: TGCGCCAGCAGCCTCCAGACGGGTCTCACCTATGGCTACACCTTC
CDR3 protein: CASSLQTGLTYGYTF

clone size: -
D gene: TRBD1
J gene: TRBJ1-2
V gene: TRBV19
CDR3 DNA: TGTGCCAGTAGTCTCGGACAGGGCGGCAACTATGGCTACACCTTC
CDR3 protein: CASSLGQGGNYGYTF

clone size: -
D gene: TRBD2
J gene: TRBJ2-7
V gene: TRBV7-9
CDR3 DNA: TGTGCCAGCAGCCTCAGCGGGAGAATCAACGAGCAGTACTTC
CDR3 protein: CASSLSGRINEQYF

clone size: -
D gene: -
J gene: TRBJ1-5
V gene: TRBV12-2
CDR3 DNA: TGTGCAAGTCGCTACCGGGACAGGAAGACCTCGGATCAGCCCCAGCATTTT
CDR3 protein: CASRYRDRKTSDQPQHF

clone size: -
D gene: TRBD1
J gene: TRBJ2-7
V gene: TRBV12-3/TRBV12-4
CDR3 DNA: TGTGCCAGCAGCCCCGACAGGGACCGCGAGCAGTACTTC
CDR3 protein: CASSPDRDREQYF

clone size: -
D gene: TRBD2
J gene: TRBJ2-7
V gene: TRBV7-2
CDR3 DNA: TGTGCCAGCAGCTTAGTACTAGCGGGAGCCTACGAGCAGTACTTC
CDR3 protein: CASSLVLAGAYEQYF

clone size: -
D gene: TRBD1
J gene: TRBJ1-3
V gene: TRBV28
CDR3 DNA: TGTGCCAGCAAACTACAGGGGGACACCATATATTTT
CDR3 protein: CASKLQGDTIYF

clone size: -
D gene: -
J gene: TRBJ1-5
V gene: TRBV10-3
CDR3 DNA: TGTGCCATCAGTGAGTCTTCGGAACAGGGTGACGGTCAGCCCCAGCATTTT
CDR3 protein: CAISESSEQGDGQPQHF

clone size: -
D gene: TRBD1
J gene: TRBJ1-1
V gene: TRBV6-5
CDR3 DNA: TGTGCCAGCAGTCCCTACAGGGGGAACACTGAAGCTTTCTTT
CDR3 protein: CASSPYRGNTEAFF

clone size: -
D gene: TRBD2
J gene: TRBJ2-5
V gene: TRBV6-5
CDR3 DNA: TGTGCCAGCAGTTATGTCAGCGGGGTGTACCAAGAGACCCAGTACTTC
CDR3 protein: CASSYVSGVYQETQYF

clone size: -
D gene: -
J gene: TRBJ2-1
V gene: TRBV11-3
CDR3 DNA: TGTGCCAGCAGTTTTTCGAGCCTACGGGACAATGAGCAGTTCTTC
CDR3 protein: CASSFSSLRDNEQFF

clone size: once
D gene: -
J gene: TRBJ2-7
V gene: TRBV14
CDR3 DNA: TGTGCCAGCAGCCTCAGACGGGGGGCAGCCTACGAGCAGTACTTC
CDR3 protein: CASSLRRGAAYEQYF

clone size: once
D gene: -
J gene: TRBJ1-1
V gene: TRBV5-1
CDR3 DNA: TGCGCCAGCAGCTTGGAGGTGCAGGGCGCAAACACTGAAGCTTTCTTT
CDR3 protein: CASSLEVQGANTEAFF

clone size: -
D gene: TRBD1
J gene: TRBJ1-2
V gene: TRBV5-1
CDR3 DNA: TGCGCCAGCAGCTTGGTCCCACAGGGGGTACTTAACTATGGCTACACCTTC
CDR3 protein: CASSLVPQGVLNYGYTF

clone size: -
D gene: TRBD2
J gene: TRBJ2-5
V gene: TRBV2
CDR3 DNA: TGTGCCAGCAGCTCAGGAAGACTAGCGGGCCAAGAGACCCAGTACTTC
CDR3 protein: CASSSGRLAGQETQYF

clone size: many
D gene: TRBD2
J gene: TRBJ2-1
V gene: TRBV2
CDR3 DNA: TGTGCCAGCAGTGCCGGGACTAGCGGGACTGAGCAGTTCTTC
CDR3 protein: CASSAGTSGTEQFF

clone size: -
D gene: -
J gene: TRBJ2-1
V gene: TRBV6-2/TRBV6-3
CDR3 DNA: TGTGCCAGCAGCCAGGAGGGGAATGAGCAGTTCTTC
CDR3 protein: CASSQEGNEQFF

clone size: -
D gene: -
J gene: TRBJ1-4
V gene: TRBV2
CDR3 DNA: TGTGCCAGCAAAAGGGAGGCACCGCACCCCGAAAAACTGTTTTTT
CDR3 protein: CASKREAPHPEKLFF

clone size: -
D gene: TRBD2
J gene: TRBJ2-7
V gene: TRBV29-1
CDR3 DNA: TGCAGCGTTGAAGAGGAATTAGCGGGAGCCCCCTACGAGCAGTACTTC
CDR3 protein: CSVEEELAGAPYEQYF

clone size: -
D gene: -
J gene: TRBJ1-2
V gene: TRBV5-6
CDR3 DNA: TGTGCCAGCAGCTTTAGTGAAGGCGGCTACTATGGCTACACCTTC
CDR3 protein: CASSFSEGGYYGYTF

clone size: -
D gene: TRBD2
J gene: TRBJ2-1
V gene: TRBV4-3
CDR3 DNA: TGCGCCAGCAGCCAAGATCCAGCGGGAGGGCATTACAATGAGCAGTTCTTC
CDR3 protein: CASSQDPAGGHYNEQFF

clone size: -
D gene: -
J gene: TRBJ2-3
V gene: TRBV7-2
CDR3 DNA: TGTGCCAGCAGCTTAGAACCGGCTAGCCCGAGCACAGATACGCAGTATTTT
CDR3 protein: CASSLEPASPSTDTQYF

clone size: -
D gene: -
J gene: TRBJ2-5
V gene: TRBV5-6
CDR3 DNA: TGTGCCAGCAGCTTGGCGAGGGATTCTTTAGAGACCCAGTACTTC
CDR3 protein: CASSLARDSLETQYF

clone size: -
D gene: -
J gene: TRBJ2-6
V gene: TRBV30
CDR3 DNA: TGTGCCTGGAGTTCTCCCGGGACACCCTCTGGGGCCAACGTCCTGACTTTC
CDR3 protein: CAWSSPGTPSGANVLTF

clone size: once
D gene: TRBD2
J gene: TRBJ2-7
V gene: TRBV28
CDR3 DNA: TGTGCCAGCAGGTTAGCGGGTAACTCCTACGAGCAGTACTTC
CDR3 protein: CASRLAGNSYEQYF